The 28 T cell receptor beta chains given below trace back to one sample, sequenced in a study of cytomegalovirus exposure and HLA in healthy donors. With 60 Vbeta and 13 Jbeta primers, the PCR was carried out. This table comes from immunoSEQ multiplex PCR, and its TCRdb copy is limited to in-frame clones, with some not included. The sample records 210,000 or so clones, approximately 84% being singletons. The material sequenced was PBMCs. The receptors come from a woman aged 40 to 50 in good health and CMV-seronegative.

The chain is built from TRBV7-9 and TRBJ1-1; D possibly corresponds to TRBD1 (6 bases). The germline V and J ends were trimmed by 0 bases and 2 bases, with 22 bases remaining between them. Germline CDR1 SEHNR, CDR2 FQNEAQ (reference sequence). The CDR3 consists of 19 residues. In nucleotides, the CDR3 is TGTGCCAGCAGCTTAGCGAAGGGAGAACAGGGATGGTCTAACACTGAAGCTTTCTTT. Translating gives CASSLAKGEQGWSNTEAFF.

This chain links TRBV2 with TRBJ1-3; no clear D gene. CDR1 and CDR2 (germline): SNHLY, FYNNEI. This CDR3 contains 13 residues. V gave up 5 bases and J gave up 2 bases, with 7 bases separating them. For the CDR3, the DNA is TGTGCCAGCAGTACAGACGCTGGAAACACCATATATTTT. Translated: CASSTDAGNTIYF.

V is TRBV7-9 and J is TRBJ2-3, with TRBD1 as a possible D gene (5 bases). This CDR3 is built from 14 residues. Trimming cost V 5 bases and J 2 bases, with 11 bases left between them. Per the germline V gene, CDR1 is SEHNR and CDR2 is FQNEAQ (reference sequence). In nucleotides, the CDR3 is TGTGCCAGCAGCCTGGACAAACTCACAGATACGCAGTATTTT. Encoded protein: CASSLDKLTDTQYF.

The chain links TRBV27 to TRBJ1-4; 9 nucleotides agree with TRBD1. Germline values: CDR1 MNHEY, CDR2 SMNVEV (reference sequence). The CDR3 spans 17 residues. J lost 8 bases, V lost 3 bases, and 13 bases had no gene match. CDR3 sequence (DNA): TGTGCCAGCAGTTTCTATGCAACCGGGACAGGGAGGGAAAAACTGTTTTTT. It is translated as CASSFYATGTGREKLFF.

The rearrangement uses TRBV27 and TRBJ2-5; a possible D gene is TRBD1 (6 bases). Gene TRBJ2-7 matches the end of the DNA better, so the J call may be wrong. The CDR3 covers 14 residues. The germline V gene encodes CDR1 MNHEY and CDR2 SMNVEV (reference sequence). CDR3 residues: CASSPGQLTYEQYF. The CDR3 DNA sequence: TGTGCCAGCAGTCCGGGACAACTAACCTACGAGCAGTACTTC.

This chain joins TRBV18 and TRBJ2-7; D might be TRBD1 (5 bases). V was clipped by 5 bases and J by 2 bases, with 10 bases between them. Germline CDR1 is KGHSH and CDR2 is LQKENI. The CDR3 totals 13 residues. For the CDR3, the DNA is TGTGCCAGCTCAGCGGCAGGGCCCTACGAGCAGTACTTC. Protein product: CASSAAGPYEQYF.

CDR3 bases: TGCGCCAGCAGCTTGGGGGGGCAGGAGACCGGGGAGCTGTTTTTT. Translating gives CASSLGGQETGELFF. The chain has TRBV5-1 and TRBJ2-2, with D possibly being TRBD1 (6 bases). In germline, CDR1 is SGHRS, CDR2 YFSETQ. This CDR3 has 15 amino acids. Trimming took 0 bases from V and 5 from J, leaving 11 bases between them.

The CDR3 region is CASGLVGRNEQYF. CDR3 coding DNA: TGTGCTAGTGGTTTGGTAGGGAGGAACGAGCAGTACTTC. The J gene is TRBJ2-7, the V gene TRBV12-5, with a possible D match to TRBD2 (6 bases). Germline V gene lookup returns CDR1 LGHNT and CDR2 FRNRAP. V was clipped by 0 bases and J by 5 bases, with 8 bases between them. CDR3 length: 13 amino acids. Looking up the rest from reference TRBV12-5 and TRBJ2-7 gives the full variable domain: DARVTQTPRHKVTEMGQEVTMRCQPILGHNTVFWYRQTMMQGLELLAYFRNRAPLDDSGMPKDRFSAEMPDATLATLKIQPSEPRDSAVYFCASGLVGRNEQYFGPGTRLTVT.

V and J are TRBV5-6 and TRBJ2-7; perhaps TRBD2 as D (6 bases). Germline lookup yields CDR1 SGHDT and CDR2 YYEEEE. V dropped 4 bases and J dropped 0 bases, with 14 bases sitting between them. The CDR3 loop spans 15 amino acids. This CDR3 reads CASSLGGGFSYEQYF. The CDR3 bases are TGTGCCAGCAGCCTGGGGGGAGGATTCTCCTACGAGCAGTACTTC.

The V and J genes are TRBV19 and TRBJ1-1; no clear D. Trimming removed 6 bases from V and 5 bases from J, with 16 bases in between. This CDR3 is 14 amino acids long. The germline gives CDR1 LNHDA, CDR2 SQIVND (reference sequence). The CDR3 coding sequence is TGTGCCAGTAGGCCTCCGGGGATATTTACTGAAGCTTTCTTT. Translated: CASRPPGIFTEAFF.

The V gene is TRBV6-6, the J gene TRBJ2-7, with a tentative D call TRBD1 (6 bases). Germline V CDR1 and CDR2: MNHNY, SVGAGI (reference sequence). Trimming cost V 6 bases and J 3 bases, with 15 bases left between them. The CDR3 spans 14 residues. CDR3 loop: CASRKQGGHYEQYF. CDR3 DNA: TGTGCCAGCAGAAAACAGGGTGGCCACTACGAGCAGTACTTC.

The chain combines TRBV28 with TRBJ1-1; D is unresolved. This CDR3 spans 13 amino acids. Germline CDR1 MDHEN, CDR2 SYDVKM. V dropped 8 bases and J dropped 4 bases, with 14 bases sitting between them. The CDR3 sequence is CASHNGRVTEAFF. CDR3 nucleotides: TGTGCCAGCCATAATGGGAGGGTCACTGAAGCTTTCTTT. Together with reference TRBV28 and TRBJ1-1, the CDR3 gives the full variable domain: DVKVTQSSRYLVKRTGEKVFLECVQDMDHENMFWYRQDPGLGLRLIYFSYDVKMKEKGDIPEGYSVSREKKERFSLILESASTNQTSMYLCASHNGRVTEAFFGQGTRLTVV.

This clone occurred a few times. The chain joins TRBV6-1 to TRBJ1-3; tentatively, D is TRBD1 (5 bases). The CDR3 totals 14 residues. The germline gives CDR1 MNHNS, CDR2 SASEGT. With 8 bases removed from V and 5 bases from J, the gap between germline ends came to 16 bases. The CDR3 reads CASGLGGYRNTIYF. The CDR3 DNA is TGTGCCAGCGGTCTTGGGGGGTACAGAAACACCATATATTTT.

There are a few counts of this clone. In DNA, the CDR3 is TGCGCCAGCAGCCAGTCCTCAGGGGATCGGTCCTACGAGCAGTACTTC. Protein product: CASSQSSGDRSYEQYF. V usage is TRBV4-3 and J usage is TRBJ2-7; possible D gene TRBD1, 6 bases. Trimming left V 3 bases short and J 1 base short, with 16 bases between. Germline V gives CDR1 LGHNA, CDR2 YSLEER. The CDR3 contains 16 residues.

The chain couples TRBV5-1 to TRBJ2-5; 8 nucleotides match TRBD2. Losses at the gene ends were 4 bases for V and 2 bases for J; bases not matched to a gene: 7. The CDR3 contains 15 residues. Germline V gene sequence: CDR1 SGHRS, CDR2 YFSETQ. The CDR3 DNA reads TGCGCCAGCAGCGCAGCGGGGGCCGCTCAAGAGACCCAGTACTTC. Translated, it gives CASSAAGAAQETQYF. The whole variable domain, filled in from reference TRBV5-1 and TRBJ2-5, reads KAGVTQTPRYLIKTRGQQVTLSCSPISGHRSVSWYQQTPGQGLQFLFEYFSETQRNKGNFPGRFSGRQFSNSRSEMNVSTLELGDSALYLCASSAAGAAQETQYFGPGTRLLVL.

This sequence joins TRBV7-2 and TRBJ1-1; 7 bases map to TRBD1. Germline loops: CDR1 SGHTA, CDR2 FQGNSA. With V trimmed by 3 bases and J by 1 base, 2 bases remained unmatched. CDR3 size: 14 residues. This CDR3 reads CASSLRTGNTEAFF. CDR3 nucleotide sequence: TGTGCCAGCAGCTTGAGGACAGGGAACACTGAAGCTTTCTTT.

The chain is built from TRBV12-5 and TRBJ2-1, with TRBD1 matching over 9 bases. CDR1 LGHNT and CDR2 FRNRAP come from the germline V gene. CDR3 length equals 16 residues. V lost 1 base, J lost 0 bases, and 1 base stayed unmatched. CDR3 coding DNA: TGTGCTAGTGGTTTGGGACAGGGGGGCTCCTACAATGAGCAGTTCTTC. It is translated as CASGLGQGGSYNEQFF.

The CDR3 DNA is TGTGCCAGCAGCACCGGGGGGGACAATGAGCAGTTCTTC. It specifies CASSTGGDNEQFF. The genes are TRBV7-3 and TRBJ2-1, with 8 bases aligning to TRBD2. The ends lost 5 bases at V and 5 bases at J; junction bases unmatched: 2. Germline assignment: CDR1 SGHTA and CDR2 FQGTGA. The CDR3 contains 13 residues. Complete variable domain (other parts from reference TRBV7-3 and TRBJ2-1): GAGVSQTPSNKVTEKGKYVELRCDPISGHTALYWYRQSLGQGPEFLIYFQGTGAADDSGLPNDRFFAVRPEGSVSTLKIQRTERGDSAVYLCASSTGGDNEQFFGPGTRLTVL.

The chain is built from TRBV5-6 and TRBJ2-6, with D maybe TRBD1 (5 bases). V was shortened by 2 bases and J by 0 bases, with 12 bases between the two germline ends. CDR1 and CDR2 from the germline V gene are SGHDT and YYEEEE. CDR3 size: 17 residues. The CDR3 is CASSLVTVPSGANVLTF. DNA for the CDR3: TGTGCCAGCAGCTTAGTGACAGTCCCCTCTGGGGCCAACGTCCTGACTTTC.

The chain is built from TRBV6-1 and TRBJ2-7; 9 bases match TRBD2. The ends lost 6 bases at V and 7 bases at J; junction bases unmatched: 7. This CDR3 contains 13 residues. CDR1 is MNHNS, CDR2 SASEGT, per germline. This chain's CDR3 is CASSLSGGREQYF. The CDR3 coding sequence is TGTGCCAGCAGCCTAAGCGGGGGGCGAGAGCAGTACTTC.

J is TRBJ1-1 and V is TRBV6-1; 9 bases line up with TRBD1. The V gene's germline CDR1 is MNHNS and CDR2 SASEGT. With V trimmed by 10 bases and J by 4 bases, 10 bases remained unmatched. This CDR3 is built from 14 residues. The CDR3 loop is CATKLETGGTEAFF. CDR3 in DNA: TGTGCCACCAAACTGGAGACAGGGGGCACTGAAGCTTTCTTT.

This clone was observed a single time. J is TRBJ2-3 and V is TRBV7-6; 7 bases line up with TRBD1. Germline V gives CDR1 SGHVS, CDR2 FNYEAQ. The CDR3 is 15 amino acids. V was pared by 3 bases and J by 3 bases, with 6 bases of the junction left unmatched. The CDR3 reads CASSFLQGTTDTQYF. In DNA form, the CDR3 reads TGTGCCAGCAGCTTTTTACAGGGGACAACAGATACGCAGTATTTT.

This clone has just one count. The chain combines TRBV6-1 with TRBJ2-2; TRBD2 agrees at 10 bases. The CDR3 consists of 14 residues. The J segment lost 5 bases and the V segment lost 4 bases, leaving 1 base of the junction unmatched. Germline loops: CDR1 MNHNS, CDR2 SASEGT. DNA of the CDR3: TGTGCCAGCAGTGGACTAGCGGGTACCGGGGAGCTGTTTTTT. This encodes CASSGLAGTGELFF.

The rearrangement joins TRBV4-1 to TRBJ2-7; 10 nucleotides align to TRBD2. V trimming: 3 bases; J trimming: 0 bases; junction bases outside the gene matches: 8. CDR3 size: 17 residues. The germline V gene has CDR1 MGHRA and CDR2 YSYEKL. CDR3 DNA sequence: TGCGCCAGCAGCCAGGGTCAACTAGCGGGGCCCTCCTACGAGCAGTACTTC. Its translation: CASSQGQLAGPSYEQYF.

The rearrangement joins TRBV4-1 to TRBJ2-1; TRBD2 might be the D (5 bases). This CDR3 is 14 amino acids long. Germline V gene sequence: CDR1 MGHRA, CDR2 YSYEKL. V was pared by 4 bases and J by 9 bases, with 16 bases between. CDR3 DNA sequence: TGCGCCAGCAGCCCTAGCCTCGATCCGGGTGAGCAGTTCTTC. Its protein is CASSPSLDPGEQFF.

The chain carries TRBV5-1 and TRBJ2-1; TRBD2 matches 9 bases. The germline CDR1 and CDR2 sequences are SGHRS and YFSETQ. The CDR3 has 15 residues. The junction had 8 bases not matched to a gene; V was cut back by 2 bases and J by 8 bases. This CDR3 reads CASSFQAGGMDEQFF. The CDR3 bases are TGCGCCAGCAGCTTCCAAGCGGGGGGTATGGATGAGCAGTTCTTC.

This clone was seen once. V gene TRBV11-3 combines with J gene TRBJ1-1; D uncertain. CDR1 is SGHNT and CDR2 is YENEEA in the germline V gene. V gave up 4 bases and J gave up 6 bases, with 15 bases separating them. The CDR3 has 14 amino acids. The CDR3 region is CASSSGKSGAEAFF. CDR3 nucleotide sequence: TGTGCCAGCAGCTCCGGGAAATCCGGGGCTGAAGCTTTCTTT.

The genes are TRBV2 and TRBJ1-3; 9 bases agree with TRBD1. The J segment lost 2 bases and the V segment lost 1 base, leaving 9 bases of the junction unmatched. This CDR3 has 18 amino acids. CDR1 is SNHLY and CDR2 is FYNNEI in the germline V gene. The CDR3 DNA follows: TGTGCCAGCAGTGAAGTACAACAGGGGGCAGAAGCTGGAAACACCATATATTTT. It translates to CASSEVQQGAEAGNTIYF.